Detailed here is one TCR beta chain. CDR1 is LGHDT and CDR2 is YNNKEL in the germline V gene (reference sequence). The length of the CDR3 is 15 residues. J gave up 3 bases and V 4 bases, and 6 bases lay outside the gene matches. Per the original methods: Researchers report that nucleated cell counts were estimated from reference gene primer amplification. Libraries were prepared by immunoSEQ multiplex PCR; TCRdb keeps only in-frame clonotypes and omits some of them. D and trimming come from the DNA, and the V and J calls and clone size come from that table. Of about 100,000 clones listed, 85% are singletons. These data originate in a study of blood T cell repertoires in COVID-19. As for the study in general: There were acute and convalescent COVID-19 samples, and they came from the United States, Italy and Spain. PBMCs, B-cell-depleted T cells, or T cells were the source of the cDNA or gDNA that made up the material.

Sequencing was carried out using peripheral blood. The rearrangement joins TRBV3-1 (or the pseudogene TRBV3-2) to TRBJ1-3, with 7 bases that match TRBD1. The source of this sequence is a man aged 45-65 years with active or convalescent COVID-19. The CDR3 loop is CASSPAGGHGNTIYF. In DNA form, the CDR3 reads TGTGCCAGCAGCCCCGCAGGGGGGCATGGAAACACCATATATTTT.